Presented here are 11 T cell receptor beta chains from one specimen sequenced in a study of spatial heterogeneity in lung cancer. Findings of the study overall: Tumor mutation count correlated with how many alpha and beta TCRs expanded intratumorally.

TCRdb reprocessed the 5' RACE reads with MiXCR, giving one entry per CDR3 protein. The table includes about 100,000 distinct CDR3 sequences, approximately 4.7% detected once. Time point described: sample taken at primary tumor resection. The antigens for these receptors are not known. The source material was lung tumor tissue, sampled at surgery. The receptors were sampled from a male donor with early-stage non-small cell lung cancer.

The sample holds many counts of this clonotype. The rearrangement joins TRBV20-1 to TRBJ2-1; TRBD2 might be the D (5 bases). The CDR3 spans 16 residues. Per germline, CDR1 DFQATT and CDR2 SNEGSKA (reference sequence). Trimming removed 6 bases at V and 5 bases at J, with 23 bases between. CDR3 sequence (DNA): TGCAGTGCCAGCGCGGCGGGCTGGGTAGAAAACAATGAGCAGTTCTTC. Its protein product is CSASAAGWVENNEQFF.

This chain joins TRBV6-2 or TRBV6-3 and TRBJ2-2; D uncertain. Germline loops: CDR1 MNHEY, CDR2 SVGEGT. The CDR3 totals 12 residues. V dropped 5 bases and J dropped 3 bases, with 4 bases sitting between them. The CDR3 region has the DNA TGTGCCAGCAGTGGACACACCGGGGAGCTGTTTTTT. It codes for CASSGHTGELFF.

This CDR3 is CASSRGRVNTEAFF. CDR3 in DNA: TGTGCCAGCAGCCGCGGAAGGGTAAACACTGAAGCTTTCTTT. The J gene is TRBJ1-1, the V gene TRBV12-3 or TRBV12-4; no clear D gene. Trimming stripped 6 bases from V and 2 bases from J, with 13 bases between. This CDR3 has 14 amino acids.

This clonotype was seen ten or more times. The chain joins TRBV12-3 or TRBV12-4 to TRBJ2-2, with TRBD1 identical over 7 bases. The CDR3 has 15 amino acids. The J segment lost 3 bases and the V segment lost 6 bases, leaving 7 bases of the junction unmatched. The CDR3 is CASSTTGFDTGELFF. In DNA, the CDR3 is TGTGCCAGCAGCACGACAGGGTTTGACACCGGGGAGCTGTTTTTT.

This clonotype was seen a handful of times. This chain joins TRBV7-9 and TRBJ2-2; 9 bases are shared with TRBD1. V shed 4 bases, J shed 7 bases, and the junction held 13 bases outside the gene matches. Germline V gene data show CDR1 as SEHNR and CDR2 as FQNEAQ (reference sequence). The CDR3 length is 17 residues. The DNA of the CDR3 is TGTGCCAGCAGCTGGGACAGGGAGAGGACCCGGGGCGGGGAGCTGTTTTTT. Translating it yields CASSWDRERTRGGELFF.

This clonotype appeared many times. The rearrangement joins TRBV6-6 to TRBJ1-2, with unresolved D. CDR3 length: 13 residues. Per the germline V gene, CDR1 is MNHNY and CDR2 is SVGAGI (reference sequence). With 5 bases removed from V and 6 bases from J, the gap between germline ends came to 13 bases. CDR3 coding DNA: TGTGCCAGCAGTGCCGAGAGATACGATGGCTACACCTTC. Its translation: CASSAERYDGYTF.

This clonotype was picked up many times. The gene calls are TRBV29-1 and TRBJ2-3; D may be TRBD1 (5 bases). The V and J ends lost 4 bases and 6 bases respectively, with 14 bases between them. The CDR3 sequence is 13 residues long. In germline, CDR1 is SQVTM, CDR2 ANQGSEA. CDR3 nucleotides: TGCAGCGTTGGATCCAGGGTCGCGGATACGCAGTATTTT. Encoded protein: CSVGSRVADTQYF.

This clonotype appeared many times. The V gene is TRBV7-9, the J gene TRBJ2-1, with TRBD2 matching over 7 bases. V lost 5 bases, J lost 6 bases, and 10 bases stayed unmatched. The germline gives CDR1 SEHNR, CDR2 FQNEAQ (reference sequence). CDR3 length: 15 amino acids. The CDR3 sequence is CASSQFKRDSNEQFF. The DNA for the CDR3 is TGTGCCAGCAGCCAATTCAAGCGGGATTCCAATGAGCAGTTCTTC.

The genes are TRBV12-3 or TRBV12-4 and TRBJ2-1; 7 positions match TRBD2. This CDR3 region has 17 residues. J lost 6 bases, V lost 3 bases, and 14 bases had no gene match. CDR3 sequence: CASSFAFWAGGGNEQFF. Written as DNA, the CDR3 is TGTGCCAGCAGTTTCGCCTTCTGGGCAGGCGGGGGCAATGAGCAGTTCTTC.

This chain uses TRBV9 with TRBJ2-7, with 8 bases aligning to TRBD2. This CDR3 has 14 residues. J gave up 3 bases and V 0 bases, and 2 bases lay outside the gene matches. Germline V gene lookup returns CDR1 SGDLS and CDR2 YYNGEE. DNA for the CDR3: TGTGCCAGCAGCGTAGCGGGAGGGCACTACGAGCAGTACTTC. Amino acid sequence: CASSVAGGHYEQYF.

This clonotype came up a few times. The V call is TRBV20-1, the J call TRBJ1-1, with D unresolved. Germline assignment: CDR1 DFQATT and CDR2 SNEGSKA (reference sequence). V lost 3 bases and J lost 8, with 16 bases in between. The CDR3 runs to 13 residues. The CDR3 DNA reads as TGCAGTGCTAGGAGTCCACGGGGTGAAGAAGCTTTCTTT. Protein sequence: CSARSPRGEEAFF.